Shown below are 23 T cell receptor beta chains from a single sample sequenced in a study of OX40 agonist ivuxolimab in advanced cancers. Library preparation used the immunoSEQ multiplex PCR assay. TCRdb limited this immuneACCESS table to in-frame rearrangements with V and J called. A share of clones is missing; checked studies link under half to unresolved V genes, and the rest is unexplained. Present in this sample are about 58,000 clones, over 70% of which were seen just once. Of the sample, about 3.3% is held by the ten largest clones. The source material was CD4+ or CD8+ T cells sorted from blood, sampled in a trial of the OX40 agonist ivuxolimab. The receptors were gathered from an adult with an advanced solid tumor such as melanoma, head and neck, liver or kidney cancer.

This chain joins TRBV6-6 and TRBJ2-7; 7 nucleotides match TRBD1. V was clipped by 6 bases and J by 0 bases; unmatched bases: 8. Germline CDR1 MNHNY, CDR2 SVGAGI (reference sequence). The length of the CDR3 is 15 residues. As DNA, the CDR3 is TGTGCCAGCAGCAGAGGACAGGTGGTCTCCTACGAGCAGTACTTC. Translation: CASSRGQVVSYEQYF.

The chain has TRBV6-5 and TRBJ2-5; D remains unclear. The germline V gene encodes CDR1 MNHEY and CDR2 SVGAGI. Trimming took 8 bases from V and 1 from J, leaving 14 bases between them. The CDR3 runs to 14 residues. Here the CDR3 DNA reads TGTGCCAGCGCGCGACGGAGCCTCCAAGAGACCCAGTACTTC. This encodes CASARRSLQETQYF.

This clone has a handful of counts. This chain links TRBV5-1 with TRBJ2-7; possible D gene TRBD1, 6 bases. Per germline, CDR1 SGHRS and CDR2 YFSETQ. This CDR3 contains 16 residues. The V and J ends lost 4 bases and 4 bases respectively, with 21 bases between them. CDR3 residues: CASSQTSGELSYEQYF. CDR3 in DNA: TGCGCCAGCAGCCAAACCTCAGGGGAACTATCATACGAGCAGTACTTC. Variable domain in full (rest from reference TRBV5-1 and TRBJ2-7): KAGVTQTPRYLIKTRGQQVTLSCSPISGHRSVSWYQQTPGQGLQFLFEYFSETQRNKGNFPGRFSGRQFSNSRSEMNVSTLELGDSALYLCASSQTSGELSYEQYFGPGTRLTVT.

The chain combines TRBV6-1 with TRBJ2-5; the match to TRBD1 covers 10 bases. V trimming: 6 bases; J trimming: 3 bases; junction bases outside the gene matches: 7. This CDR3 has 15 amino acids. Germline CDR1 and CDR2: MNHNS and SASEGT. CDR3 residues: CASSGMTGGEETQYF. In DNA, the CDR3 is TGTGCCAGCAGCGGAATGACAGGGGGCGAAGAGACCCAGTACTTC.

The J gene is TRBJ2-3, the V gene TRBV19; D tentatively reads TRBD1 or TRBD2 (5 bases each). The germline V and J ends were trimmed by 8 bases and 2 bases, with 11 bases remaining between them. The CDR3 runs to 13 residues. CDR1 is LNHDA, CDR2 SQIVND, per germline (reference sequence). The CDR3 coding sequence is TGTGCCAGTTCGGGACGGACCACAGATACGCAGTATTTT. Translated, it gives CASSGRTTDTQYF.

This clone showed up just once. The chain links TRBV6-1 to TRBJ2-7; weak D call: TRBD1 (5 bases). The CDR3 consists of 16 residues. The germline gives CDR1 MNHNS, CDR2 SASEGT. Trimming left V 6 bases short and J 4 bases short, with 22 bases between. CDR3 region: CASSETAGGAGYEQYF. CDR3 bases: TGTGCCAGCAGCGAAACCGCAGGTGGGGCAGGATACGAGCAGTACTTC.

The J gene is TRBJ1-5, the V gene TRBV2; 8 bases fit TRBD1. The CDR3 has 14 residues. J was trimmed by 1 base and V by 6 bases; bases with no gene match: 2. CDR1 and CDR2 from the germline V gene are SNHLY and FYNNEI. CDR3: CASRQGASNQPQHF. The CDR3 nucleotides read TGTGCCAGCAGGCAGGGGGCGAGCAATCAGCCCCAGCATTTT.

The rearrangement joins TRBV11-1 to TRBJ2-1; D perhaps matches TRBD1 (5 bases). Germline lookup yields CDR1 SGHAT and CDR2 FQDESV (reference sequence). The CDR3 runs 16 residues. The V end was cut by 1 base, the J end by 0 bases, with 10 bases between. CDR3: CASSLVGGASYNEQFF. The CDR3 nucleotides read TGTGCCAGCAGCTTAGTAGGTGGGGCCTCCTACAATGAGCAGTTCTTC. Full variable domain (rest looked up from reference TRBV11-1 and TRBJ2-1): EAEVAQSPRYKITEKSQAVAFWCDPISGHATLYWYRQILGQGPELLVQFQDESVVDDSQLPKDRFSAERLKGVDSTLKIQPAELGDSAMYLCASSLVGGASYNEQFFGPGTRLTVL.

This clone was seen a single time. This chain connects TRBV29-1 to TRBJ2-5; 7 nucleotides line up with TRBD1. The ends lost 6 bases at V and 4 bases at J; junction bases unmatched: 5. The CDR3 is 12 residues long. Per germline, CDR1 SQVTM and CDR2 ANQGSEA. CDR3 residues: CSVIQGPETQYF. DNA of the CDR3: TGCAGCGTAATACAGGGGCCAGAGACCCAGTACTTC. Full variable domain (rest looked up from reference TRBV29-1 and TRBJ2-5): SAVISQKPSRDICQRGTSLTIQCQVDSQVTMMFWYRQQPGQSLTLIATANQGSEATYESGFVIDKFPISRPNLTFSTLTVSNMSPEDSSIYLCSVIQGPETQYFGPGTRLLVL.

This clone was detected only once. The V and J genes are TRBV2 and TRBJ2-1; 7 positions match TRBD1. Germline CDR1 reads SNHLY; CDR2 reads FYNNEI. Trimming removed 7 bases from V and 8 bases from J; junction bases left unmatched: 5. The CDR3 length is 12 residues. CDR3 amino acids: CASILGGHEQFF. The CDR3 nucleotides read TGTGCCAGCATTTTAGGGGGCCATGAGCAGTTCTTC. The full variable domain, completed using reference TRBV2 and TRBJ2-1, is EPEVTQTPSHQVTQMGQEVILRCVPISNHLYFYWYRQILGQKVEFLVSFYNNEISEKSEIFDDQFSVERPDGSNFTLKIRSTKLEDSAMYFCASILGGHEQFFGPGTRLTVL.

The J gene is TRBJ1-5, the V gene TRBV27; D is uncertain. V was trimmed by 3 bases and J by 4 bases, leaving 13 bases between them. In germline, CDR1 is MNHEY, CDR2 SMNVEV (reference sequence). The CDR3 runs to 15 residues. Here the CDR3 reads CASSLGIGGNQPQHF. Written as DNA, the CDR3 is TGTGCCAGCAGTTTGGGGATTGGAGGGAATCAGCCCCAGCATTTT.

The CDR3 sequence is CASSLAGTIGGYTF. For the CDR3, the DNA is TGTGCCAGCAGTTTGGCGGGGACGATCGGGGGCTACACCTTC. V is TRBV27 and J is TRBJ1-2, with D possibly being TRBD1 (5 bases). V dropped 3 bases and J dropped 8 bases, with 16 bases sitting between them. The germline CDR1 and CDR2 sequences are MNHEY and SMNVEV (reference sequence). CDR3 length: 14 amino acids.

The genes are TRBV11-2 and TRBJ2-3, with 14 bases identical to TRBD2. Per germline, CDR1 SGHAT and CDR2 FQNNGV. The CDR3 is made up of 16 amino acids. The junction had 6 bases not matched to a gene; V was cut back by 5 bases and J by 5 bases. The CDR3, as DNA: TGTGCCAGCAGCCGGGGGGGACTAGCGGGAGTAGATACGCAGTATTTT. It translates to CASSRGGLAGVDTQYF.

A few counts support this clone. J is TRBJ2-7 and V is TRBV5-1; 7 nucleotides agree with TRBD1. CDR1 is SGHRS and CDR2 is YFSETQ in the germline V gene. This CDR3 has 14 residues. V dropped 4 bases and J dropped 6; count of bases not matched to a gene: 10. The DNA of the CDR3 is TGCGCCAGCAGCACACAGGGGAGTTTACTCGAGCAGTACTTC. This encodes CASSTQGSLLEQYF.

V is TRBV7-9 and J is TRBJ2-2; the D is unclear. Germline V lookup: CDR1 SEHNR, CDR2 FQNEAQ (reference sequence). The germline V and J ends were trimmed by 2 bases and 2 bases, with 6 bases remaining between them. This CDR3 has 14 residues. CDR3 sequence reads: CASSLLGNTGELFF. The CDR3 bases are TGTGCCAGCAGCTTATTGGGTAACACCGGGGAGCTGTTTTTT.

V and J are TRBV11-2 and TRBJ2-2; 7 nucleotides line up with TRBD2. Germline CDR1 and CDR2: SGHAT and FQNNGV. Trimming at V came to 1 base and at J to 2 bases, leaving 7 bases not matched to a gene. This CDR3 has 17 residues. CDR3 in amino acids: CASSLALLAINTGELFF. The CDR3, as DNA: TGTGCCAGCAGCTTAGCCCTACTAGCGATAAACACCGGGGAGCTGTTTTTT. The variable domain in full, with the rest retrieved from reference TRBV11-2 and TRBJ2-2, is EAGVAQSPRYKIIEKRQSVAFWCNPISGHATLYWYQQILGQGPKLLIQFQNNGVVDDSQLPKDRFSAERLKGVDSTLKIQPAKLEDSAVYLCASSLALLAINTGELFFGEGSRLTVL.

This clone was counted a few times. V gene TRBV5-4 combines with J gene TRBJ2-2; TRBD1 or TRBD2 may be the D gene (5 bases each). Per germline, CDR1 SGHNT and CDR2 YYREEE (reference sequence). The CDR3 loop spans 13 amino acids. V lost 3 bases and J lost 7, with 10 bases in between. This CDR3 is CASSWWGSGELFF. The CDR3 DNA reads as TGTGCCAGCAGCTGGTGGGGGAGCGGGGAGCTGTTTTTT.

The chain carries TRBV9 and TRBJ1-1, with TRBD1 identical over 7 bases. J was trimmed by 4 bases and V by 0 bases; bases with no gene match: 6. There are 15 residues in the CDR3. The V gene's germline CDR1 is SGDLS and CDR2 YYNGEE. The CDR3 sequence: CASSVAAGGVTEAFF. The CDR3 DNA sequence: TGTGCCAGCAGCGTAGCTGCAGGGGGAGTCACTGAAGCTTTCTTT. Combining the CDR3 with reference TRBV9 and TRBJ1-1 gives the whole variable domain DSGVTQTPKHLITATGQRVTLRCSPRSGDLSVYWYQQSLDQGLQFLIQYYNGEERAKGNILERFSAQQFPDLHSELNLSSLELGDSALYFCASSVAAGGVTEAFFGQGTRLTVV.

This clone is a singleton in its sample. The CDR3 reads CASSLVVAAAEEQFF. In DNA, the CDR3 is TGTGCCAGCAGCTTAGTAGTCGCGGCAGCGGAAGAGCAGTTCTTC. The chain links TRBV7-9 to TRBJ2-1; a weak D match, TRBD2 (5 bases). Germline V gives CDR1 SEHNR, CDR2 FQNEAQ (reference sequence). CDR3 length equals 15 residues. Trimming took off 1 base at V and 10 bases at J, with 17 bases between the two ends.

This sequence joins TRBV27 and TRBJ2-2, with 9 bases identical to TRBD2. CDR1 and CDR2 (germline): MNHEY, SMNVEV (reference sequence). The CDR3 covers 18 residues. Unmatched junction bases numbered 12, after V lost 2 bases and J lost 5 bases. DNA of the CDR3: TGTGCCAGCAGTTTAAAGGGTGCGGGAGGGCCGTTAACCGGGGAGCTGTTTTTT. Translating gives CASSLKGAGGPLTGELFF.

The J gene is TRBJ2-1, the V gene TRBV4-1; D is perhaps TRBD2 (5 bases). Per the germline V gene, CDR1 is MGHRA and CDR2 is YSYEKL. The length of the CDR3 is 14 residues. Trimming removed 0 bases from V and 12 bases from J, with 15 bases in between. CDR3 coding DNA: TGCGCCAGCAGCCAAGAATCCAGGTTTGGAGGGCAGTTCTTC. Its translation: CASSQESRFGGQFF.

The chain recombines TRBV4-1 with TRBJ2-1, with 9 bases fitting TRBD2. Germline V gene sequence: CDR1 MGHRA, CDR2 YSYEKL. Trimming removed 8 bases from V and 0 bases from J; junction bases left unmatched: 8. This CDR3 spans 16 amino acids. CDR3 DNA sequence: TGCGCCAGCGGACCTCTTAGCGGGAGCTCCTACAATGAGCAGTTCTTC. Its translation: CASGPLSGSSYNEQFF.

This clone appeared a few times. This chain joins TRBV2 and TRBJ1-5; D gene uncertain. The germline V gene encodes CDR1 SNHLY and CDR2 FYNNEI. The V and J ends lost 4 bases and 11 bases respectively, with 12 bases between them. The CDR3 runs to 12 residues. CDR3 in DNA: TGTGCCAGCAGTGGCGGGATTTCGGCCCAGCATTTT. Its protein product is CASSGGISAQHF.